This is a list of T cell receptor beta chains from one sample in a study of blood T cell repertoires in COVID-19. Generated by immunoSEQ multiplex PCR, the TCRdb table keeps only in-frame clones and is missing some. The table shows about 53,000 clones, with roughly three quarters occurring only once. Sequencing was performed on peripheral blood. These receptors originate from a human donor with active or convalescent COVID-19. The donor label of this sample is uncertain. Both conserved end residues are trimmed from each CDR3. Clone size is stated in some rows and not others, as once, few, many or a class when expanded.

>.|TRBV2|TRBJ1-2
ASRSRGADALYGYT
>.|TRBV5-4|TRBJ1-4
ASSRRDRLDEKLF
>.|TRBV7-3|TRBJ1-6
ASSLGLNSPLH
>.|TRBV5-6|TRBJ1-1
ASTLTEAF
>.|TRBV28|TRBJ2-7
ASNPMGAGGPYEQY
>few|TRBV6-5|TRBJ2-7
ASRTSGRGSHEQY
>.|TRBV11-2|TRBJ2-5
ASSFWRRGQETQY
>.|TRBV28|TRBJ1-2
ASSLSTGGGYGYT
>once|TRBV3-1/TRBV3-2|TRBJ1-1
ASSHGDRGNTEAF
>.|TRBV6-5|TRBJ2-7
ASTAGESYEQY
>.|TRBV12-3/TRBV12-4|TRBJ2-4
ASSPIRGTIQY
>.|TRBV19|TRBJ1-2
ASSSGNYGYT
>.|TRBV5-1|TRBJ2-2
ASSPGTPGRGGELF
>.|TRBV3-1/TRBV3-2|TRBJ1-4
ASSQGFGGGHEKLF
>.|TRBV7-3|TRBJ2-1
ASSLGGRSNEQF
>.|TRBV29-1|TRBJ2-1
SVDFRMGGAGEQF
>.|TRBV11-3|TRBJ2-7
ASSPRGLRTTYEQY
>.|TRBV18|TRBJ1-1
ASSPRTGVNTEAF
>.|TRBV7-9|TRBJ1-1
ASSLSGQGANTEAF
>.|TRBV30|TRBJ1-6
AWNPGLNNSPLH
>.|TRBV5-1|TRBJ2-3
ASTGDTQY
>.|TRBV30|TRBJ1-3
AWRSERTIY
>once|TRBV7-2|TRBJ2-3
ASSPGWLAGTDTQY
>.|TRBV19|TRBJ2-6
ASSAPGQPSSGANVLT
>few|TRBV9|TRBJ2-1
ASSDPLLAGFVNEQF
>.|TRBV6-6|TRBJ1-1
ASSYSSPPGYTEAF
>.|TRBV5-6|TRBJ2-1
ASSTMTSGRWNEQF
>medium-sized|TRBV6-6|TRBJ1-1
ASSGFGNTEAF
>.|TRBV24-1|TRBJ2-5
ATSGTSEFRETQY
>.|TRBV3-1/TRBV3-2|TRBJ1-5
ASSQVAGGNQPQH
>.|TRBV12-3/TRBV12-4|TRBJ1-1
ASNRGAEAF
>.|TRBV5-1|TRBJ2-1
ASSFRTGDGNEQF
>once|TRBV7-2|TRBJ2-6
ASSSKGAGANVLT
>.|TRBV7-3|TRBJ2-3
ASSSIAGVDTQY
>.|TRBV5-1|TRBJ2-5
ASRGGQRQETQY
>.|TRBV30|TRBJ1-3
AWSEMSSGNTIY